The clone carrying this T cell receptor beta chain was observed at least ten times. Its antigen is not identified. At the time of active disease, bone marrow was collected from every patient. These data come from a study of read filtering for tumor transcriptome and immune sequencing. Study in general: Mean patient age was roughly 70 years, range about 47 to 85; around 17 male, around 15 female.

J lost 2 bases, V lost 4 bases, and 7 bases had no gene match. The CDR3 sequence is 16 residues long. Germline loops: CDR1 SGHAT, CDR2 FQNNGV. Study findings and constraints: The CD138-negative fraction was mixed bone marrow immune cells, not pure T cells. Correlation between methods rose after single-read clonotypes were removed.

Molecular barcoded adaptors covering alpha/delta and beta/gamma chains were used on roughly 400 ng RNA. TCRdb independently ran MiXCR on the reads; one entry per CDR3 protein. The sample yields around 65,000 distinct CDR3 sequences, around 20% seen once. The sequenced sample consisted of a population of CD138-negative cells sorted from bone marrow. This clonotype originated in a donor aged 40 or over with multiple myeloma. The J gene is TRBJ2-2, the V gene TRBV11-2; 7 bases match TRBD1. The CDR3 DNA reads as TGTGCCAGCAGCTCGAGGACAGGTCTTAACACCGGGGAGCTGTTTTTT. It yields the protein CASSSRTGLNTGELFF.